The entry below gives a single TCR beta chain sequence along with its context. Its antigen is unidentified. The CDR3 is 16 residues long. J lost 5 bases, V lost 0 bases, and 7 bases had no gene match. The germline CDR1 and CDR2 sequences are MGHRA and YSYEKL. This sample was included in a study of T cell responses to AZD1222 COVID-19 vaccine. Study outcomes and limitations: The donor cohort was predominantly white British with a female majority, and clonal diversity may have been underestimated. Following two doses of AZD1222, Spike-specific TCR breadth and depth rose. Seropositive status at baseline applied to only five to seven AZD1222 recipients. The study found vaccine-associated CD4 TCRs spanning spike, dominant at 160-218 and 743-854.

TCRdb's table, derived via immunoSEQ multiplex PCR, lists solely in-frame clones and lacks some. The profile shows about 110,000 clones, 85% to 90% of them singletons. The rearrangement joins TRBV4-1 to TRBJ1-5; TRBD1 matches 7 bases. The sample in question was peripheral blood, obtained on day 0 of AZD1222 vaccination. The source of this sequence is an adult in good health. CDR3: CASSQEGGMDDQPQHF. The CDR3 DNA follows: TGCGCCAGCAGCCAAGAAGGGGGCATGGATGATCAGCCCCAGCATTTT.